Listed below are T cell receptor beta chains from one sample, sequenced in a study of cytomegalovirus exposure and HLA in healthy donors. Here immunoSEQ multiplex PCR was the method, and the copy in TCRdb shows in-frame clones only, minus some. The sample contains 150,000 to 200,000 clones, about 81% of which appear only once. Input material: PBMCs. These TCRs come from a woman under 30 in good health and CMV-seropositive. Each CDR3 is given with its conserved first and last residue. The D gene is left open where the match is weak. Where a row states a size, it is once, few, many or the class of an expanded clone; other rows omit it.

J: TRBJ1-4
size: -
V: TRBV7-2
D: TRBD1
CDR3: CASSLGGTENEKLFF
DNA: TGTGCCAGCAGCCTAGGGGGGACAGAGAATGAAAAACTGTTTTTT

J: TRBJ2-1
size: -
V: TRBV7-2
D: -
CDR3: CASSLAPRDGNEQFF
DNA: TGTGCCAGCAGCTTAGCCCCCCGGGATGGCAATGAGCAGTTCTTC

J: TRBJ2-1
size: -
V: TRBV7-3
D: TRBD2
CDR3: CASSLTPLAGGKEQFF
DNA: TGTGCCAGCAGCTTAACCCCCCTAGCGGGGGGTAAAGAGCAGTTCTTC

J: TRBJ2-3
size: -
V: TRBV5-1
D: -
CDR3: CASSLGAGAADTQYF
DNA: TGCGCCAGCAGCTTGGGGGCGGGGGCGGCAGATACGCAGTATTTT

J: TRBJ2-4
size: -
V: TRBV4-1
D: -
CDR3: CASSQLTVAKNIQYF
DNA: TGCGCCAGCAGCCAATTGACAGTAGCCAAAAACATTCAGTACTTC

J: TRBJ1-3
size: -
V: TRBV27
D: TRBD1
CDR3: CASRSGGAEGNTIYF
DNA: TGTGCCAGCAGGTCAGGGGGCGCGGAGGGAAACACCATATATTTT

J: TRBJ1-2
size: -
V: TRBV30
D: -
CDR3: CAWSVGRRGTF
DNA: TGTGCCTGGAGTGTAGGGAGGCGGGGCACCTTC

J: TRBJ2-5
size: -
V: TRBV6-5
D: -
CDR3: CASRIDRIQETQYF
DNA: TGTGCCAGCAGGATCGACAGAATTCAAGAGACCCAGTACTTC

J: TRBJ1-1
size: -
V: TRBV7-6
D: TRBD1
CDR3: CASSLLQGADGNTEAFF
DNA: TGTGCCAGCAGCCTCCTACAGGGGGCAGATGGGAACACTGAAGCTTTCTTT

J: TRBJ1-2
size: -
V: TRBV4-3
D: -
CDR3: CASSHGTSWNYGYTF
DNA: TGCGCCAGCAGCCACGGAACTAGTTGGAACTATGGCTACACCTTC

J: TRBJ1-6
size: -
V: TRBV6-5
D: -
CDR3: CASSYGTINSPLHF
DNA: TGTGCCAGCAGTTACGGGACAATTAATTCACCCCTCCACTTT

J: TRBJ1-3
size: -
V: TRBV11-3
D: -
CDR3: CASSGQLGNTIYF
DNA: TGTGCCAGCAGCGGACAGCTTGGAAACACCATATATTTT

J: TRBJ2-1
size: -
V: TRBV14
D: TRBD2
CDR3: CASSQGRGGHNEQFF
DNA: TGTGCCAGCAGCCAAGGACGGGGGGGTCACAATGAGCAGTTCTTC

J: TRBJ2-3
size: -
V: TRBV6-5
D: TRBD2
CDR3: CASSLERGITDTQYF
DNA: TGTGCCAGCAGCCTAGAGCGGGGGATCACAGATACGCAGTATTTT

J: TRBJ2-3
size: -
V: TRBV9
D: -
CDR3: CASSVGGSTDTQYF
DNA: TGTGCCAGCAGCGTTGGGGGGAGCACAGATACGCAGTATTTT

J: TRBJ1-5
size: -
V: TRBV6-5
D: -
CDR3: CASSTDRSNQPQHF
DNA: TGTGCCAGCAGCACTGACAGAAGCAATCAGCCCCAGCATTTT

J: TRBJ2-3
size: once
V: TRBV4-1
D: TRBD2
CDR3: CASSQGLGSGGAVDTQYF
DNA: TGCGCCAGCAGCCAAGGGCTGGGGAGCGGGGGGGCCGTGGATACGCAGTATTTT